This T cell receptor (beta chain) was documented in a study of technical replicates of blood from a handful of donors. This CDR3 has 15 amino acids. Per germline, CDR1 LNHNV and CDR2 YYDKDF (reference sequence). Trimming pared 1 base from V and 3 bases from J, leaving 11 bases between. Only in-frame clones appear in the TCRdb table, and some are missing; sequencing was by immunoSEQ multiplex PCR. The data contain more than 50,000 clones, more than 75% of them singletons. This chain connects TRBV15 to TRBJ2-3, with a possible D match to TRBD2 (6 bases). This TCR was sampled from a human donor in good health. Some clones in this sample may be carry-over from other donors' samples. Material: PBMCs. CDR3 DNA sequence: TGTGCCACCAGCAGAGGACTAGAACAGACAGATACGCAGTATTTT. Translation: CATSRGLEQTDTQYF.